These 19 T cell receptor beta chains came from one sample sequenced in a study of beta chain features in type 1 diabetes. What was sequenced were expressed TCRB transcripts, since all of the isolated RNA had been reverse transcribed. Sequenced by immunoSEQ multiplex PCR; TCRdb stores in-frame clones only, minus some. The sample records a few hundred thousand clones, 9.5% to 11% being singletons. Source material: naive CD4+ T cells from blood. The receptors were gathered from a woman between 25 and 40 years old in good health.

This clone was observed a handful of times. CDR3 loop: CASSLLAGVSEQFF. CDR3 nucleotides: TGTGCCAGCAGTCTACTAGCGGGAGTCAGTGAGCAGTTCTTC. This chain connects TRBV6-5 to TRBJ2-1; 11 nucleotides align to TRBD2. The CDR3 sequence is 14 residues long. Germline loops: CDR1 MNHEY, CDR2 SVGAGI. Trimming removed 5 bases from V and 9 bases from J; junction bases left unmatched: 6.

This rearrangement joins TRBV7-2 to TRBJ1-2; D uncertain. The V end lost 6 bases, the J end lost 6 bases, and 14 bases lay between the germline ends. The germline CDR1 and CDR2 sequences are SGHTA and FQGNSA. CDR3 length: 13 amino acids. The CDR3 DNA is TGTGCCAGCAGACGGACTGCCGCCGATGGCTACACCTTC. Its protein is CASRRTAADGYTF.

CDR3 nucleotides: TGTGCCAGCAGCGTAGCCCTCGGGACTAGCGGGAGTACTGAGCAGTTCTTC. This gives the protein CASSVALGTSGSTEQFF. The chain links TRBV9 to TRBJ2-1; TRBD2 agrees at 14 bases. This CDR3 spans 17 amino acids. The germline V gene encodes CDR1 SGDLS and CDR2 YYNGEE. V was clipped by 0 bases and J by 9 bases; unmatched bases: 8.

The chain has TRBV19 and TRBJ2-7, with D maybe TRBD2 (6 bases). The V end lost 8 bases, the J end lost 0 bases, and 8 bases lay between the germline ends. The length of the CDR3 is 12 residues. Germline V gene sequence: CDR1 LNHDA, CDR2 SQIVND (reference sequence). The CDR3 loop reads CASWDSSYEQYF. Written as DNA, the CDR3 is TGTGCCAGTTGGGACTCCTCCTACGAGCAGTACTTC.

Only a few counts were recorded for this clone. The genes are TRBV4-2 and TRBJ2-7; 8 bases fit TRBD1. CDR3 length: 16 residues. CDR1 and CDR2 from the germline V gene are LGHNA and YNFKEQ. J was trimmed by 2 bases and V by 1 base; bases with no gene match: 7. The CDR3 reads CASSQVLGTGPYEQYF. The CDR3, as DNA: TGTGCCAGCAGCCAAGTGCTCGGGACAGGTCCCTACGAGCAGTACTTC.

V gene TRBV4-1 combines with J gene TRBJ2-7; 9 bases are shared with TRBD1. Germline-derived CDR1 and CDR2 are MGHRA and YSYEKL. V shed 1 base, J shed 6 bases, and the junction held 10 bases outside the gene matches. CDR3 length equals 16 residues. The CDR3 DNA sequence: TGCGCCAGCAGCCAAGCCTGGGACAGGGTTTTCGGCGAGCAGTACTTC. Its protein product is CASSQAWDRVFGEQYF.

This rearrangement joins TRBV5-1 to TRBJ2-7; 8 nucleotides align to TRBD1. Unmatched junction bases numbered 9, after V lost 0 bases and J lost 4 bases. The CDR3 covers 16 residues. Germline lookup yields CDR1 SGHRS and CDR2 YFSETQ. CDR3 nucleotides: TGCGCCAGCAGCTTGGCAGGGGGCCAAGGCCCTTACGAGCAGTACTTC. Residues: CASSLAGGQGPYEQYF.

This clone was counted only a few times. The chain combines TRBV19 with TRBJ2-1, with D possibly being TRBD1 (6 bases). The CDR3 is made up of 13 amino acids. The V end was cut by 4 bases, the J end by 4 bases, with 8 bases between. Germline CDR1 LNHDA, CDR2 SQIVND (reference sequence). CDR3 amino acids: CASSNRAYNEQFF. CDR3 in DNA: TGTGCCAGTAGTAACAGGGCGTACAATGAGCAGTTCTTC.

For the CDR3, the DNA is TGCGCCAGCAGCCCGTTCGGGGGTTCGGGGCTTGGGGATCAGCCCCAGCATTTT. As protein: CASSPFGGSGLGDQPQHF. The chain uses TRBV5-1 and TRBJ1-5; D is possibly TRBD1 (5 bases). The V gene's germline CDR1 is SGHRS and CDR2 YFSETQ. The CDR3 covers 18 residues. Trimming took 4 bases from V and 5 from J, leaving 25 bases between them.

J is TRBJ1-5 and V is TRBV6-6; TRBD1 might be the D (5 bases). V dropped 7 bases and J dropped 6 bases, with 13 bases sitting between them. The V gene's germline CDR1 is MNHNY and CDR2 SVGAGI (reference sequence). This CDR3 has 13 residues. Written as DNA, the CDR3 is TGTGCCAGCACCCCGGGGGTCGGTCAGCCCCAGCATTTT. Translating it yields CASTPGVGQPQHF.

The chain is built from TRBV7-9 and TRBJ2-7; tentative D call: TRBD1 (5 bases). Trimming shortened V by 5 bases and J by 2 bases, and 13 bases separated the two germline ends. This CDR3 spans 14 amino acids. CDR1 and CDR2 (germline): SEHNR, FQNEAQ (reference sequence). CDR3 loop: CASSPRSGTYEQYF. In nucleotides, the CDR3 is TGTGCCAGCAGCCCAAGGTCAGGGACCTACGAGCAGTACTTC. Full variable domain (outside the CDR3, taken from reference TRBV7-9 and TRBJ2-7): DTGVSQNPRHKITKRGQNVTFRCDPISEHNRLYWYRQTLGQGPEFLTYFQNEAQLEKSRLLSDRFSAERPKGSFSTLEIQRTEQGDSAMYLCASSPRSGTYEQYFGPGTRLTVT.

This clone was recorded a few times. CDR3 coding DNA: TGTGCCAGCAGCCCAGCGGTGGGAGGACCTATTAAAAAACTGTTTTTT. As protein: CASSPAVGGPIKKLFF. This chain uses TRBV7-9 with TRBJ1-4, with unresolved D. This CDR3 region has 16 residues. With 5 bases removed from V and 9 bases from J, the gap between germline ends came to 22 bases. Germline CDR1 and CDR2: SEHNR and FQNEAQ (reference sequence).

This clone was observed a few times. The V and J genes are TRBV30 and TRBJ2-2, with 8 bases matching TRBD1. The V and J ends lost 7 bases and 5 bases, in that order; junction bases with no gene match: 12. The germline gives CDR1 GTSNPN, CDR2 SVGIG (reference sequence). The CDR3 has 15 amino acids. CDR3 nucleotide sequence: TGTGCCTCCAACGGCAGGGGGCTCGGAACCGGGGAGCTGTTTTTT. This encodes CASNGRGLGTGELFF.

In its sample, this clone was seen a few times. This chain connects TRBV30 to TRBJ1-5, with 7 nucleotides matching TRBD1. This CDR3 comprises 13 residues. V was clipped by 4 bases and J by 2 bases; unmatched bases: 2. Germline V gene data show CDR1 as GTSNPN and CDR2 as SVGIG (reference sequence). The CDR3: CAWNTGGNQPQHF. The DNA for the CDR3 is TGTGCCTGGAATACAGGGGGCAATCAGCCCCAGCATTTT.

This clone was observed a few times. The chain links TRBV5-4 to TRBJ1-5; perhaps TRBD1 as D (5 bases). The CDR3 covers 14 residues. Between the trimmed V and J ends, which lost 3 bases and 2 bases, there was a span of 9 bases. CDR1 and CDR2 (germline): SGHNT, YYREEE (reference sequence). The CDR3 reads CASSSGGGNQPQHF. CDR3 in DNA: TGTGCCAGCAGCTCGGGGGGGGGCAATCAGCCCCAGCATTTT.

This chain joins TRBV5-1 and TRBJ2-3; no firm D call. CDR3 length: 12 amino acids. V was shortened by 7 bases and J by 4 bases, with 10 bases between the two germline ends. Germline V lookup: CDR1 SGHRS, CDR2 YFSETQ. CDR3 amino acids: CASAGEADTQYF. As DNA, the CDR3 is TGCGCCAGCGCTGGTGAGGCAGATACGCAGTATTTT.

CDR3 in amino acids: CASSLRTSFSGELFF. The DNA of the CDR3 is TGTGCCAGCAGCCTCCGGACTAGTTTTTCCGGGGAGCTGTTTTTT. The rearrangement uses TRBV13 and TRBJ2-2; 7 bases agree with TRBD2. This CDR3 region has 15 residues. V dropped 5 bases and J dropped 6; count of bases not matched to a gene: 9. Germline CDR1 is PRHDT and CDR2 is FYEKMQ (reference sequence).

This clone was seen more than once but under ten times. The CDR3 here is CAWSGGRRDRYEQYF. The CDR3 nucleotides are TGTGCCTGGAGTGGGGGACGGCGGGATAGATACGAGCAGTACTTC. The J gene is TRBJ2-7, the V gene TRBV30, with D tentatively TRBD2 (6 bases). The CDR3 contains 15 residues. Germline V gene lookup returns CDR1 GTSNPN and CDR2 SVGIG (reference sequence). Trimming removed 1 base at V and 4 bases at J, with 17 bases between.

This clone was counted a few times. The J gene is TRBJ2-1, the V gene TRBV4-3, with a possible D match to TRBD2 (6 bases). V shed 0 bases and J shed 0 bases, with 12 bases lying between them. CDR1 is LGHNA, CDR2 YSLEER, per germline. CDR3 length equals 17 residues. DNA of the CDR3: TGCGCCAGCAGCCAAGATAACGGCGGGATCTCCTACAATGAGCAGTTCTTC. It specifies CASSQDNGGISYNEQFF.